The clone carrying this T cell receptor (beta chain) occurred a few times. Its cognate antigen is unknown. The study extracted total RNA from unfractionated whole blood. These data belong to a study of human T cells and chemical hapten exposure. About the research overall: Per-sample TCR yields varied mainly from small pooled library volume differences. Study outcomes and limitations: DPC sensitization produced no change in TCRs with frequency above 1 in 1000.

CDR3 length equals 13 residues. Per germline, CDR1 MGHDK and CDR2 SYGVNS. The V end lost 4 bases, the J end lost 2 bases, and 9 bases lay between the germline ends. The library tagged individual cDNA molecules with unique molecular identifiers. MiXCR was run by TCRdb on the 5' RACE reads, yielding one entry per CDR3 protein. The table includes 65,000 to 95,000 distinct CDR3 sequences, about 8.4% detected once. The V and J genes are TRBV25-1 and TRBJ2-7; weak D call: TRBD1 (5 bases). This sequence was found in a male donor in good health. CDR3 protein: CASSVQDAYEQYF. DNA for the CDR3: TGTGCCAGCAGTGTACAGGATGCCTACGAGCAGTACTTC.